This T cell receptor beta chain was identified in a study of blood T cell repertoires in COVID-19. Measured with immunoSEQ multiplex PCR; TCRdb has only the in-frame clones, and not every one. Counted here are about 100,000 clones, about 90% occurring once; the ten biggest clones make up approximately 2%. Trimming took off 5 bases at V and 5 bases at J, with 11 bases between the two ends. Germline-derived CDR1 and CDR2 are SGHNT and YYREEE (reference sequence). The CDR3 totals 14 residues. The sequence came from a man aged 45 to 65 with active COVID-19. Sequenced: peripheral blood. V usage is TRBV5-4 and J usage is TRBJ1-6; TRBD1 is a possible D gene (6 bases). CDR3 in DNA: TGTGCCAGCAGTCAGGACAGCGATAATTCACCCCTCCACTTT. It translates to CASSQDSDNSPLHF.